This T cell receptor (beta chain) was retrieved from a study of CD8 T cells in Susac syndrome. Controls were healthy donors (matched for age and sex). TEMRA cells were FACS-enriched, unlike CD8+ and CD4+ T cells, which were negatively isolated. General study findings and limits: It was acknowledged in the study that its TCR sequencing and HLA analysis involved a relatively small number of individuals.

Germline V CDR1 and CDR2: SGHTA, FQGNSA. Trimming left V 8 bases short and J 1 base short, with 15 bases between. This CDR3 spans 14 amino acids. Reverse transcription of about 0.45 to 1 ug RNA was carried out with random hexamers. Amplification of TCR beta CDR3 spanned 54 Vbeta and 13 Jbeta via immunoSEQ multiplex PCR. TCRdb re-called the immunoSEQ multiplex PCR reads with MiXCR, one entry per CDR3 protein. The sample has 150,000 to 200,000 distinct CDR3 sequences; 90% to 95% are singletons. Note on this clonotype: Its antigen remains unidentified.

The rearrangement uses TRBV7-2 and TRBJ2-7; D possibly corresponds to TRBD1 (6 bases). This receptor was identified in a human donor in good health. Sequenced input: CD4+ T cells from PBMCs. The CDR3 is CASRPGVQSYEQYF. DNA of the CDR3: TGTGCCAGCCGACCAGGGGTGCAATCCTACGAGCAGTACTTC.